This record looks at one T cell receptor beta chain sequence and its context. The data originate from a study of blood T cell repertoires in COVID-19. Turning to the study itself: Nucleic acid was either cDNA or gDNA, and it came from T cells, B-cell-depleted T cells, or PBMCs.

Produced via immunoSEQ multiplex PCR; TCRdb's table is partial and in-frame only. The sample has some 270,000 clones; almost 90% are singletons. Germline-derived CDR1 and CDR2 are LNHDA and SQIVND (reference sequence). This CDR3 is 17 amino acids long. V shed 3 bases and J 4 bases; nucleotides not matched to a gene: 11. The source material was peripheral blood. The source is a woman between 55 and 75 years old with COVID-19, enrolled during active disease. The chain has TRBV19 and TRBJ2-3; TRBD2 matches 9 bases. This chain's CDR3 is CASSIEGAGGPPDTQYF. The CDR3 coding sequence is TGTGCCAGTAGTATTGAGGGAGCGGGGGGCCCACCAGATACGCAGTATTTT.